The 4 T cell receptor beta chains below all came from one sample that was sequenced in a study of molecular identifiers for immune sequencing clone quantification. TCRdb ran MiXCR on the PCR reads and lists one entry per CDR3 protein. The profile covers hundreds of thousands of distinct CDR3 sequences, with 24% appearing a single time and roughly 0.7% taken by the ten largest. The sample taken for sequencing was naive CD8+ T cells from blood, with Jurkat cell RNA spiked in. Specified subset: FACS-sorted CD8+CD4-CCR7+CD45RA+ naive T cells. These receptor sequences come from a human donor in good health. Some libraries in this study had Jurkat cell RNA spiked in.

This clonotype was detected ten times or more. The gene calls are TRBV5-5 and TRBJ1-5; D is unclear. Germline V CDR1 and CDR2: SGHKS, YYEKEE (reference sequence). This CDR3 is 14 amino acids long. The V end lost 0 bases, the J end lost 2 bases, and 6 bases lay between the germline ends. CDR3 DNA: TGTGCCAGCAGCTTGGTGCAGGGCAATCAGCCCCAGCATTTT. This sequence encodes CASSLVQGNQPQHF.

This clonotype showed up just a few times. The chain employs TRBV7-8 and TRBJ1-5; TRBD1 matches at 7 bases. The germline V gene encodes CDR1 SGHVS and CDR2 FQNEAQ. Trimming cost V 5 bases and J 0 bases; bases outside gene matches: 4. The CDR3 consists of 15 residues. The DNA for the CDR3 is TGTGCCAGCAGCAACACAGGGGCTAGCAATCAGCCCCAGCATTTT. It yields the protein CASSNTGASNQPQHF.

Concerning this clonotype itself: One junction end does not reproduce the germline sequence, and a read error may be involved. V and J are TRBV7-8 and TRBJ1-1; D is possibly TRBD1 (6 bases). The CDR3 covers 16 residues. Germline CDR1 is SGHVS and CDR2 is FQNEAQ. CDR3 in amino acids: CASSSEPDRLNTAAFF. CDR3 coding DNA: TGTGCCAGCAGCTCAGAACCCGACAGGTTGAACACTGCAGCTTTCTTT.

A note on this clonotype: Because it lacks the conserved phenylalanine or tryptophan at the end, this CDR3 is likely a read error. The V call is TRBV12-3 or TRBV12-4, the J call TRBJ2-5; possibly TRBD2 for D (7 bases). The CDR3 totals 14 residues. The V and J ends lost 3 bases and 2 bases respectively, with 10 bases between them. The CDR3 sequence: CASSLGGGQETQYL. The CDR3 DNA sequence: TGTGCCAGCAGTTTGGGAGGGGGACAAGAGACCCAGTACCTC.